This T cell receptor beta chain was profiled in a study of shared clonotypes between healthy human individuals. Sequencing used immunoSEQ multiplex PCR; TCRdb keeps in-frame clones, though not all of them. The top ten clones hold around an eighth of a sample with about 530,000 clones, about 79% of them seen once. The germline V and J ends were trimmed by 4 bases and 0 bases, with 18 bases remaining between them. From germline, CDR1 is SGHTA and CDR2 FQGTGA. The CDR3 loop spans 17 amino acids. There were no recent acute infections or vaccinations among the donors, who were healthy HIV-negative adults. Researchers drew on tens of millions of PBMCs for genomic DNA from unsorted samples.

The chain combines TRBV7-3 with TRBJ1-1; D unresolved. This receptor was identified in a woman between 40 and 50 years old in good health. Some clones in this sample may be carry-over from other donors' samples. The sequencing input was PBMCs. CDR3 bases: TGTGCCAGCAGCTCTCCCGAAAACCCAGGTCTGAACACTGAAGCTTTCTTT. Translated: CASSSPENPGLNTEAFF.